This TCR beta chain was captured by sequencing in a study of T cell changes during pregnancy in multiple sclerosis (dated by TCRdb to the late 2010s). About the full investigation: In women with multiple sclerosis, the researchers looked at how the T cell repertoire shifted as pregnancy progressed.

From the cysteine up to the phenylalanine, the CDR3 has a length of 15 residues. The sequence is cut down to CDR3 DNA, 45 bases in frame from base 1. V gives up 0 bases and J gives up 6 bases, and the segment between their germline ends measures 13 bases. The germline V gene encodes CDR1 SEHNR and CDR2 FQNEAQ (reference sequence). Library construction relied on the immunoSEQ multiplex PCR assay. TCRdb retrieved this table from immuneACCESS and kept in-frame rearrangements only. Not all clones are present; in checked studies, unresolved V genes account for under half, and no reason is known for the remainder. The sample contains 85,000 to 130,000 clones, around 92% of them found a single time. The ten largest clonotypes hold approximately 0.97% of the sample. With respect to this clone: The antigen this receptor binds is unknown. No per-base quality is available; no much larger clone lies one base away.

This TCR came from a female donor with multiple sclerosis, enrolled in a pregnancy study. This chain is built from TRBV7-9 and TRBJ2-3, and perhaps TRBD2 as D gene, on 5 matching bases. Here the sequenced sample was peripheral blood, taken before pregnancy. The bases are TGTGCCAGCAGCTTAGCGCTTCCCTCGGGGGATACGCAGTATTTT. This translates into CASSLALPSGDTQYF.